The clone carrying this TCR beta chain came up once. Here immunoSEQ multiplex PCR was the method, and the copy in TCRdb shows in-frame clones only, minus some. The table shows some 300,000 clones, with roughly 85% occurring only once. The data are from a study of cytotoxic CD8 clonotypes in ibrutinib-treated CLL. Study overall: Included were 11 to 12 relapsed/refractory and about 14 treatment-naive patients, of whom 17 were IGHV unmutated.

V lost 4 bases to trimming and J lost 0 bases, with 18 bases between them. The CDR3 totals 18 residues. The germline CDR1 and CDR2 sequences are SNHLY and FYNNEI. This sequence originates from a human donor with chronic lymphocytic leukemia. The chain couples TRBV2 to TRBJ2-2; tentatively, D is TRBD2 (5 bases). The specimen comprised PBMCs, sampled before ibrutinib treatment. The CDR3 DNA reads TGTGCCAGCAGTGGCCTGTTCCCCGGGATGGCGAACACCGGGGAGCTGTTTTTT. Translation gives CASSGLFPGMANTGELFF.